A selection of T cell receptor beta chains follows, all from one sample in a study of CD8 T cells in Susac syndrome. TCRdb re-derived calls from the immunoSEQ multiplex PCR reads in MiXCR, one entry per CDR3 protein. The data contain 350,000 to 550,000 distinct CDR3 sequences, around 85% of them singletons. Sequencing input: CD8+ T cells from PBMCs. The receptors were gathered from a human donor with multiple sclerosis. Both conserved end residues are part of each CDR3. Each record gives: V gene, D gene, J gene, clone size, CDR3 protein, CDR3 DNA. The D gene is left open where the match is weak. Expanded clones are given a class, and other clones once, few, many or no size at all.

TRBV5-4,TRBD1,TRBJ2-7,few,CASSLLGQGGYEQYF,TGTGCCAGCAGCTTGTTGGGACAGGGGGGCTACGAGCAGTACTTC
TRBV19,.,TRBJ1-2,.,CASTPGGGIARGYTF,TGTGCCAGTACCCCCGGCGGGGGGATTGCTCGTGGCTACACCTTC
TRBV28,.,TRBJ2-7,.,CASQDGYEQYF,TGTGCCAGCCAGGACGGCTACGAGCAGTACTTC
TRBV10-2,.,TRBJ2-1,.,CASSDSDHSSYNEQFF,TGCGCCAGCAGTGATTCGGATCACAGCTCCTACAATGAGCAGTTCTTC
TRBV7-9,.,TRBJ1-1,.,CASSQVNEANTEAFF,TGTGCCAGCAGCCAAGTTAATGAAGCGAACACTGAAGCTTTCTTT
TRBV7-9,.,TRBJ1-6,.,CASSFDRNSPLHF,TGTGCCAGCAGCTTTGACAGAAATTCACCCCTCCACTTT
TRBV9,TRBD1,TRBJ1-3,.,CASSAAGQGNTIYF,TGTGCCAGCAGCGCAGCGGGACAGGGAAACACCATATATTTT
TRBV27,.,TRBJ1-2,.,CASSLQSYGYTF,TGTGCCAGCAGTTTACAGAGCTATGGCTACACCTTC
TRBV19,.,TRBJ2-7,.,CASSIQFAYEQYF,TGTGCCAGTAGTATACAGTTTGCCTACGAGCAGTACTTC
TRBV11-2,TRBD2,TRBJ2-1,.,CASSAPWVAGINEQFF,TGTGCCAGCAGCGCCCCGTGGGTAGCGGGAATCAATGAGCAGTTCTTC